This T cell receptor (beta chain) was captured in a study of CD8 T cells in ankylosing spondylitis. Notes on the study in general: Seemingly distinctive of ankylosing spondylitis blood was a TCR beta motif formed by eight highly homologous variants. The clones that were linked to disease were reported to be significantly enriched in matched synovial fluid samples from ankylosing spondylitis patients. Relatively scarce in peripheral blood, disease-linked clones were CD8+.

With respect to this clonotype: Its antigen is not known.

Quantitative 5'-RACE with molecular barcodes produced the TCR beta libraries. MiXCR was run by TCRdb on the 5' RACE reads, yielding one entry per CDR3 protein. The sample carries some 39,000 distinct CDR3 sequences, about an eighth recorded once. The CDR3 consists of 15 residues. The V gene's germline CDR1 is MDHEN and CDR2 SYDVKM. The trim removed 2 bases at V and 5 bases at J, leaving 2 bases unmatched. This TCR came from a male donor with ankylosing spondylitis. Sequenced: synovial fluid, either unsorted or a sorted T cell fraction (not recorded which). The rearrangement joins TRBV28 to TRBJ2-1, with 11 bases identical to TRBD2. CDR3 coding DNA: TGTGCCAGCAGTTTAATAGCGGGAGGGAACAATGAGCAGTTCTTC. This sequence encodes CASSLIAGGNNEQFF.